These 2 T cell receptor beta chains originate from one sample sequenced in a study of sequential checkpoint blockade in melanoma. Indicated treatment: randomized to nivolumab then ipilimumab (arm A) or the reverse (arm B). Sequenced by immunoSEQ multiplex PCR; TCRdb stores in-frame clones only, minus some. The sample holds approximately 2,000 clones, about 19% seen once. The sequenced sample was tumor tissue (inferred from file names), obtained from a patient given nivolumab and ipilimumab in sequence. The origin of the receptors is a human donor with melanoma.

This clone was recorded at least ten times. Its ends do not fully match the called genes, so a read error is possible. V usage is TRBV11-3 and J usage is TRBJ2-3; D unclear. The germline V gene encodes CDR1 SGHNT and CDR2 YENEEA. The CDR3 is 15 amino acids. CDR3 in amino acids: CASSQASPATDAQYF. DNA for the CDR3: TGTGCCAGCAGCCAAGCGTCCCCAGCCACAGATGCGCAGTATTTT.

By share, this clone ranks as medium-sized. Other DNA variants within this sample encode the same CDR3. The V gene is TRBV6-8, the J gene TRBJ2-5; a weak D match, TRBD1 (6 bases). Germline V CDR1 and CDR2: MNHGY, SAAAGT. The CDR3 length is 15 residues. V was shortened by 0 bases and J by 5 bases, with 13 bases between the two germline ends. CDR3 coding DNA: TGTGCCAGCAGTTACTCCAGCCAGGGGTCGGAGACCCAGTACTTC. Translated, it gives CASSYSSQGSETQYF.